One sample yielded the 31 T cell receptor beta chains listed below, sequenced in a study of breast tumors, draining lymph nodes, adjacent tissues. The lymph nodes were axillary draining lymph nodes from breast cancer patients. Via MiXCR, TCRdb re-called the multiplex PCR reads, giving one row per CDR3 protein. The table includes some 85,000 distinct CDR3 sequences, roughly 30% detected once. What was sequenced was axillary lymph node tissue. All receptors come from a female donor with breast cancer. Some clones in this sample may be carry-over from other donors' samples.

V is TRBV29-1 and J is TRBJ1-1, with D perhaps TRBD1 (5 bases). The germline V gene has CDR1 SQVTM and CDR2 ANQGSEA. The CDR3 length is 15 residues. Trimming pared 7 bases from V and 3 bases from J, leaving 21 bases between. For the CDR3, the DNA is TGCAGCGAATTGATTCAGGGTCTCGTGCACACTGAAGCTTTCTTT. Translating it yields CSELIQGLVHTEAFF.

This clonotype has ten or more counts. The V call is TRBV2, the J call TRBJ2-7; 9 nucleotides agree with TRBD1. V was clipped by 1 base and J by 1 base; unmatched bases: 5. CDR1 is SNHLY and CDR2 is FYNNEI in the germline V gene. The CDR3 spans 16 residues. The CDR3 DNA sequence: TGTGCCAGCAGTGAAGTCGTGGGACAGGGATCCTACGAGCAGTACTTC. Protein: CASSEVVGQGSYEQYF.

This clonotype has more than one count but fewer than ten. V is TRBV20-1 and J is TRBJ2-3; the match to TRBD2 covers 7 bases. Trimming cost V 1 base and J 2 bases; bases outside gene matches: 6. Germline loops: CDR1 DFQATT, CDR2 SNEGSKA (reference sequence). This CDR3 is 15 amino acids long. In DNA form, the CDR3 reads TGCAGTGCTAGAGTGAGAGCGGGGAACACAGATACGCAGTATTTT. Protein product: CSARVRAGNTDTQYF.

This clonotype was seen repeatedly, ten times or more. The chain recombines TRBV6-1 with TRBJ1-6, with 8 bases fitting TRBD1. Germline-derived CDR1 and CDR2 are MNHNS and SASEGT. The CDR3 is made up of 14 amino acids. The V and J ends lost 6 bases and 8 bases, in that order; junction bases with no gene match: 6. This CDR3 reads CASSDRGGDSPLHF. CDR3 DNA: TGTGCCAGCAGCGACAGGGGAGGGGATTCACCCCTCCACTTT.

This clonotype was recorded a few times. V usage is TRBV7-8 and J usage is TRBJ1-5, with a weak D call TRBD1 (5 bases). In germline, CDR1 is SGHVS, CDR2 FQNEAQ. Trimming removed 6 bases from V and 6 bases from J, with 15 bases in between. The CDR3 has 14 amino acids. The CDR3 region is CASSEDRGSQPQHF. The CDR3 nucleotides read TGTGCCAGCAGTGAGGATAGGGGAAGTCAGCCCCAGCATTTT.

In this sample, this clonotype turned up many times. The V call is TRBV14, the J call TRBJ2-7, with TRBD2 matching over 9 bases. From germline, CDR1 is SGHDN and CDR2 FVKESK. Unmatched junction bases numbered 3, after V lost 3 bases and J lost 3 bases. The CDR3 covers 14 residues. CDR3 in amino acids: CASSQLAGRYEQYF. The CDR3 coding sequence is TGTGCCAGCAGCCAGCTAGCGGGGCGCTACGAGCAGTACTTC.

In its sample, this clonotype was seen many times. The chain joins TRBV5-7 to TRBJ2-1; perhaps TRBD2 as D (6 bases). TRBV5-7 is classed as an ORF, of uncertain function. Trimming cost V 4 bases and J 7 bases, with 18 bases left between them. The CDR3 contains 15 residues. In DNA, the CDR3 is TGTGCCAGCAGCCTTAGCGGAAACAATCGGAATGAGCAGTTCTTC. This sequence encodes CASSLSGNNRNEQFF.

CDR3 residues: CASSLQGGVDTQYF. The DNA of the CDR3 is TGTGCCAGCAGCCTACAGGGGGGAGTAGATACGCAGTATTTT. V and J are TRBV6-5 and TRBJ2-3; 8 positions agree with TRBD1. The germline V gene encodes CDR1 MNHEY and CDR2 SVGAGI. CDR3 length: 14 amino acids. The junction had 7 bases not matched to a gene; V was cut back by 6 bases and J by 5 bases.

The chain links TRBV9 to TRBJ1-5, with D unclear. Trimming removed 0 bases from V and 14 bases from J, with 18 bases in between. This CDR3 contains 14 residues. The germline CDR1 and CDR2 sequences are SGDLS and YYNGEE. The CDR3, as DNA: TGTGCCAGCAGCGTAGGGGCGGGAGGGCCCTACGAGCATTTT. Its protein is CASSVGAGGPYEHF. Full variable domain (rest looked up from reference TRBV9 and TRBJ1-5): DSGVTQTPKHLITATGQRVTLRCSPRSGDLSVYWYQQSLDQGLQFLIQYYNGEERAKGNILERFSAQQFPDLHSELNLSSLELGDSALYFCASSVGAGGPYEHFGDGTRLSIL.

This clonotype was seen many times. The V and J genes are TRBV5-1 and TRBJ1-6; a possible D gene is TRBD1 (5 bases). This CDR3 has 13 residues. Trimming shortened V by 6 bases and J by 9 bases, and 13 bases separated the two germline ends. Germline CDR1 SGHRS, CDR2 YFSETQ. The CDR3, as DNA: TGCGCCAGCACGGAATATCAGGGTTCACCCCTCCACTTT. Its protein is CASTEYQGSPLHF.

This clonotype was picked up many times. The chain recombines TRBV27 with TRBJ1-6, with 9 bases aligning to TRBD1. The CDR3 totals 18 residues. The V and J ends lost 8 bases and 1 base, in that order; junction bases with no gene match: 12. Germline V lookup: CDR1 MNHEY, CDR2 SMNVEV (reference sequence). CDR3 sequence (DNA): TGTGCCAGCGGAGCAGGGACAGGGTCATGGTCCTATAATTCACCCCTCCACTTT. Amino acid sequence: CASGAGTGSWSYNSPLHF.

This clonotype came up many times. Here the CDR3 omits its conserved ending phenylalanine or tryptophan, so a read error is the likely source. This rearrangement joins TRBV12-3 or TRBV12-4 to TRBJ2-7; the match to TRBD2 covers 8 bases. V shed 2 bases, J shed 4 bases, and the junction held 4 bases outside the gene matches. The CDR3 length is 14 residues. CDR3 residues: CASSLREGLYEQYL. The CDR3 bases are TGTGCCAGCAGTTTACGGGAGGGTCTTTACGAGCAGTACCTC.

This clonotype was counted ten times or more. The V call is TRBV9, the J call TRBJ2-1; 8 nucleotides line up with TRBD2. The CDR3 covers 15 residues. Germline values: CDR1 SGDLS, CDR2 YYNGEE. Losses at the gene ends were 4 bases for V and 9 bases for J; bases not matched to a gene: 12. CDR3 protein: CASSPSGTRGSEQFF. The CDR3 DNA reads TGTGCCAGCAGCCCCTCCGGGACTAGGGGCAGTGAGCAGTTCTTC.

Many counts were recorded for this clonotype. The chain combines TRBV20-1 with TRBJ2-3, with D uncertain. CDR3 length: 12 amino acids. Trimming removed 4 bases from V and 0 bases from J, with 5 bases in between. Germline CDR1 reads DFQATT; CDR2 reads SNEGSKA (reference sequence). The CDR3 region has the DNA TGCAGTGCTAAAGGGAGCACAGATACGCAGTATTTT. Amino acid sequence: CSAKGSTDTQYF.

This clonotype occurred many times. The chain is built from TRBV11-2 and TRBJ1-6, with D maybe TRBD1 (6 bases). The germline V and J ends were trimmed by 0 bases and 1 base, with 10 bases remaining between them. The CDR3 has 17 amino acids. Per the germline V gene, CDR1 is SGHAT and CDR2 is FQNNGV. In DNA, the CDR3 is TGTGCCAGCAGCTTAGATGGAGGGGGGTCCTATAATTCACCCCTCCACTTT. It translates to CASSLDGGGSYNSPLHF.

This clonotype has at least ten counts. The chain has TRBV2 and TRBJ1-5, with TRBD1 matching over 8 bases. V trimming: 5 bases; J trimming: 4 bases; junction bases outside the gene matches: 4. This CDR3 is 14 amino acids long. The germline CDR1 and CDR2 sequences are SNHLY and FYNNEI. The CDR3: CASSQQGVNQPQHF. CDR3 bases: TGTGCCAGCAGTCAACAGGGGGTTAATCAGCCCCAGCATTTT.

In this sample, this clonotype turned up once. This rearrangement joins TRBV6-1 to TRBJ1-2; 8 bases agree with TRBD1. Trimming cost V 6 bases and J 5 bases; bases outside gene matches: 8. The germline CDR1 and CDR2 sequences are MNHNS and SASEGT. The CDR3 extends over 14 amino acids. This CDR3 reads CASSVLGTGYGYTF. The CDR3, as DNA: TGTGCCAGCAGCGTCCTCGGGACAGGTTATGGCTACACCTTC.

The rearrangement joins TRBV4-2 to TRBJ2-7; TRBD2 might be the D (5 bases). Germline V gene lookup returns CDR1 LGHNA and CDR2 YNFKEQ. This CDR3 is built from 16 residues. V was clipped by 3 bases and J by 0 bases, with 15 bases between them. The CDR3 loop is CASSHLAPGSSYEQYF. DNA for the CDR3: TGTGCCAGCAGCCACTTAGCGCCGGGGAGCTCCTACGAGCAGTACTTC.

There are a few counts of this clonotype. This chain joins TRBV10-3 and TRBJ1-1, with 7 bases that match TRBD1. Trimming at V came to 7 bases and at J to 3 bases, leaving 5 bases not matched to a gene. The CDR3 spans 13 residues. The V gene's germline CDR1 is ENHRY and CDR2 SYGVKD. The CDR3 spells CAIKTDRDTEAFF. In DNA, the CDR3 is TGTGCCATCAAAACAGACAGGGACACTGAAGCTTTCTTT.

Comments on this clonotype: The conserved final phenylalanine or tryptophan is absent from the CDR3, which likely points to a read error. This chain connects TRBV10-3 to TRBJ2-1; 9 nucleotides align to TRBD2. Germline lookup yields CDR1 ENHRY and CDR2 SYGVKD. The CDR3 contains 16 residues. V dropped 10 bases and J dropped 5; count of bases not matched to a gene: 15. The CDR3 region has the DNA TGTGCCAGCGGTAGCGGGAGAGAAGGAACCCACAATGAGCAGTTCTCC. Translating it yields CASGSGREGTHNEQFS.

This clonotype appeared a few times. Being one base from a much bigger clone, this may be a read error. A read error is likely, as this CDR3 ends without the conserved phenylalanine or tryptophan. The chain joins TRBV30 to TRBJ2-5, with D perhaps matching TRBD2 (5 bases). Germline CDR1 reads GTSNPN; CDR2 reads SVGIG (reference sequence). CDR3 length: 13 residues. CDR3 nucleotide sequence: TGTGCTACGAGGGTGGCTAACCAAGAGACCCAGTACTCC. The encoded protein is CATRVANQETQYS.

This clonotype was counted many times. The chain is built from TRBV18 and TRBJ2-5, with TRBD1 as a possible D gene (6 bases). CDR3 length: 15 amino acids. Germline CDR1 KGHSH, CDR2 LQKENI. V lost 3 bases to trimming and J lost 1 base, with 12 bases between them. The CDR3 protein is CASSPIRDTQETQYF. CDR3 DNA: TGTGCCAGCTCACCCATCCGGGACACCCAAGAGACCCAGTACTTC. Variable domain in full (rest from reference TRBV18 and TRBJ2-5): NAGVMQNPRHLVRRRGQEARLRCSPMKGHSHVYWYRQLPEEGLKFMVYLQKENIIDESGMPKERFSAEFPKEGPSILRIQQVVRGDSAAYFCASSPIRDTQETQYFGPGTRLLVL.

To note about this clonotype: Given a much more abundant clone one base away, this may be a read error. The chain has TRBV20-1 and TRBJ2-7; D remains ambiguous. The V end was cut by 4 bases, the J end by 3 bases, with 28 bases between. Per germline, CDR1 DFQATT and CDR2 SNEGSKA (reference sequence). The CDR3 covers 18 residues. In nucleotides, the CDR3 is TGCAGTGCTACTAGTGGCGGTACTAACGCGGCCGTACTCTACGAGCAGTACTTC. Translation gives CSATSGGTNAAVLYEQYF.

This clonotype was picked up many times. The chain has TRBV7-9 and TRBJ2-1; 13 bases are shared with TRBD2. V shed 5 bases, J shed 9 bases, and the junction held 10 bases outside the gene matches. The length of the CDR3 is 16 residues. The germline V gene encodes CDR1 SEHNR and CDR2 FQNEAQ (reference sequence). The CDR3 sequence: CASSRRTSGSQSEQFF. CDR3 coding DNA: TGTGCCAGCAGCCGTCGGACTAGCGGGAGTCAAAGTGAGCAGTTCTTC.

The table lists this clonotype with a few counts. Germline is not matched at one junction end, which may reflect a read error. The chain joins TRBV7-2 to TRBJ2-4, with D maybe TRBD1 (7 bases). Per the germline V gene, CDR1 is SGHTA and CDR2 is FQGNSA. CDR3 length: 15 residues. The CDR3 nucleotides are TGTGCCAGCAGCTTATGGAGGGGGCCAGAAAACATTCAGCACTTC. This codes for CASSLWRGPENIQHF.

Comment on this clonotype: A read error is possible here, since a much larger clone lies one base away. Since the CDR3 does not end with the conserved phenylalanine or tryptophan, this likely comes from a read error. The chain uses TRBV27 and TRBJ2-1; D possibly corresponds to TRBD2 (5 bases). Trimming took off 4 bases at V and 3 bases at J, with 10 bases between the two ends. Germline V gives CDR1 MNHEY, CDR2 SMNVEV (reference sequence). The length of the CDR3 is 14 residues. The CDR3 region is CASSSRLYYNEQFL. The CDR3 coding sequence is TGTGCCAGCAGTTCAAGACTATACTACAATGAGCAGTTCCTC.

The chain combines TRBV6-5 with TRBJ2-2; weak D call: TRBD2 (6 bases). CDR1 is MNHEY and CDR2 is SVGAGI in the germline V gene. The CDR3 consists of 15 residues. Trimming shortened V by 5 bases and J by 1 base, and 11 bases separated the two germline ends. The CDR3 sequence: CASSLSGLNTGELFF. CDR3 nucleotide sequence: TGTGCCAGCAGTCTCAGCGGGCTGAACACCGGGGAGCTGTTTTTT.

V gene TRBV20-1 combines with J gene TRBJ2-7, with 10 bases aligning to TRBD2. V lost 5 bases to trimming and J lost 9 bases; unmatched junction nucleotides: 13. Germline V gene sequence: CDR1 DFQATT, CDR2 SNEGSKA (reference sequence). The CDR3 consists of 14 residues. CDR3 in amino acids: CSAFLLAGATGQYF. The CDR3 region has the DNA TGCAGTGCTTTCCTTCTAGCGGGAGCCACCGGGCAGTACTTC.

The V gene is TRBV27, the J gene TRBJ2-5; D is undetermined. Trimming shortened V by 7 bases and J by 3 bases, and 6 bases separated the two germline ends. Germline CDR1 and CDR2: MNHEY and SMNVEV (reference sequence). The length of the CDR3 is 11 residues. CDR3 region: CASNSEETQYF. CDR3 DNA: TGTGCCAGCAATTCTGAAGAGACCCAGTACTTC.

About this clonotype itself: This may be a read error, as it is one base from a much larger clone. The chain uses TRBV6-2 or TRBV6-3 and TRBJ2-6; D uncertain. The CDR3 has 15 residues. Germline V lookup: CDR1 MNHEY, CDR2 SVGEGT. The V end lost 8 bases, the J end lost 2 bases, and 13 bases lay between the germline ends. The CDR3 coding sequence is TGTGCCAGCCGGCATCAGCAACCTGGGGCCAACGTCCTGACTTTC. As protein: CASRHQQPGANVLTF.

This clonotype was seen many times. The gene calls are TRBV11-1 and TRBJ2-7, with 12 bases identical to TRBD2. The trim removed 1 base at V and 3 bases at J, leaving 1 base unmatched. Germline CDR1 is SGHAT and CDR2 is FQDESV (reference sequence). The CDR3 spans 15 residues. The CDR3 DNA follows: TGTGCCAGCAGCTTAGAGGGACTAGCGGGCTACGAGCAGTACTTC. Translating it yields CASSLEGLAGYEQYF.